The 28 T cell receptor beta chains below were found in one sample sequenced in a study of blood T cell repertoires in COVID-19 (dated by TCRdb to between 2020 and 2021). The library was prepared using the immunoSEQ multiplex PCR assay. TCRdb provides this immuneACCESS table in a form limited to in-frame rearrangements. Some clones are lacking; in checked studies, under half of them reflect an unresolved V gene, and why the rest are absent is not known. Within this sample are around 330,000 clones, with 89% of them counted one time only. Clones ranked in the top ten supply approximately 5.5% of the sample. The specimen sequenced was PBMCs or T cells enriched from blood (not recorded which). These receptors originate from a man between 60 and 75 years old who had recovered from COVID-19.

The chain couples TRBV2 to TRBJ1-6, with 7 bases identical to TRBD1. The trim removed 7 bases at V and 8 bases at J, leaving 11 bases unmatched. Germline CDR1 SNHLY, CDR2 FYNNEI. CDR3 size: 15 residues. This CDR3 reads CASNPLGTEHSPLHF. Written as DNA, the CDR3 is TGTGCCAGCAACCCCCTGGGGACAGAACATTCACCCCTCCACTTT.

This clone was observed once. The gene calls are TRBV2 and TRBJ2-3; tentatively, D is TRBD1 (6 bases). This CDR3 region has 15 residues. The V gene's germline CDR1 is SNHLY and CDR2 FYNNEI. The V gene lost 5 bases and the J gene lost 6 bases, with 18 bases spanning the gap. The CDR3, as DNA: TGTGCCAGCAGTAGGGCTTTCGAGGGGGTCGATACGCAGTATTTT. It specifies CASSRAFEGVDTQYF.

The chain recombines TRBV18 with TRBJ2-3; 7 positions match TRBD2. The CDR3 runs 14 residues. Looked up from germline, CDR1 is KGHSH and CDR2 is LQKENI. Unmatched junction bases numbered 4, after V lost 2 bases and J lost 5 bases. CDR3 bases: TGTGCCAGCTCACCAACCGGGGGGATAGATACGCAGTATTTT. It codes for CASSPTGGIDTQYF.

The chain carries TRBV7-6 and TRBJ1-1; the D gene is possibly TRBD1 (5 bases). This CDR3 region has 15 residues. Germline values: CDR1 SGHVS, CDR2 FNYEAQ. V gave up 5 bases and J gave up 6 bases, with 19 bases separating them. CDR3 nucleotides: TGTGCCAGCAGCCCGGTCGACGGGGGGATTGCTGAAGCTTTCTTT. Translated, it gives CASSPVDGGIAEAFF.

The chain has TRBV2 and TRBJ2-1, with 13 bases matching TRBD2. The germline V gene encodes CDR1 SNHLY and CDR2 FYNNEI. V lost 7 bases to trimming and J lost 10 bases; unmatched junction nucleotides: 10. The CDR3 loop spans 15 amino acids. The CDR3, as DNA: TGTGCCAGCAATAAACTAGCGGGAGGGCCCGGAGAGCAGTTCTTC. Translating it yields CASNKLAGGPGEQFF.

V usage is TRBV27 and J usage is TRBJ2-3; 8 bases line up with TRBD1. V gave up 4 bases and J gave up 4 bases; unmatched junction bases: 7. Germline V lookup: CDR1 MNHEY, CDR2 SMNVEV (reference sequence). CDR3 length equals 15 residues. DNA for the CDR3: TGTGCCAGCAGTTCGTCGGGGGACAGGCCAGATACGCAGTATTTT. Its protein is CASSSSGDRPDTQYF.

The rearrangement joins TRBV20-1 to TRBJ2-7; 8 bases agree with TRBD2. The CDR3 covers 11 residues. The germline CDR1 and CDR2 sequences are DFQATT and SNEGSKA (reference sequence). V trimming: 6 bases; J trimming: 7 bases; junction bases outside the gene matches: 5. CDR3 amino acids: CSAGPGGEQYF. The CDR3 DNA sequence: TGCAGTGCAGGTCCGGGGGGGGAGCAGTACTTC.

As to this clone: Mismatch with germline at one junction end may stem from a read error. The chain carries TRBV7-2 and TRBJ2-5; 7 nucleotides match TRBD1. CDR3 length equals 13 residues. Germline V gene lookup returns CDR1 SGHTA and CDR2 FQGNSA. Here the CDR3 DNA reads TGTGCCAGCAGCTTCTCCCCCAGGGGGTCTCCCCACTTC. This codes for CASSFSPRGSPHF.

The chain couples TRBV6-5 to TRBJ1-4, with TRBD1 identical over 7 bases. Trimming took 6 bases from V and 5 from J; bases not matched to a gene: 9. CDR1 and CDR2 (germline): MNHEY, SVGAGI. This CDR3 region has 15 residues. The CDR3 sequence: CASRGSDRLNEKLFF. CDR3 bases: TGTGCCAGCAGAGGATCGGACAGGTTGAATGAAAAACTGTTTTTT.

The chain recombines TRBV10-3 with TRBJ1-5; TRBD1 matches 12 bases. Germline loops: CDR1 ENHRY, CDR2 SYGVKD. The CDR3 loop spans 16 amino acids. After removal of 6 bases from V and 3 bases from J, the junction contained 6 bases not matched to a gene. Here the CDR3 reads CAIRRDRGRDNQPQHF. Here the CDR3 DNA reads TGTGCCATCAGACGGGACAGGGGGCGAGACAATCAGCCCCAGCATTTT.

The rearrangement joins TRBV5-4 to TRBJ2-3; 12 bases line up with TRBD2. Germline loops: CDR1 SGHNT, CDR2 YYREEE (reference sequence). The CDR3 consists of 16 residues. The junction had 4 bases not matched to a gene; V was cut back by 0 bases and J by 5 bases. The CDR3 region has the DNA TGTGCCAGCAGCTTGGCGGGACTAGCGGGCAGAGATACGCAGTATTTT. Translation: CASSLAGLAGRDTQYF.

This chain uses TRBV6-1 with TRBJ1-2; no definite D call. This CDR3 is built from 14 residues. Germline V CDR1 and CDR2: MNHNS, SASEGT. V lost 0 bases and J lost 2, with 7 bases in between. CDR3 protein: CASSEAGGNYGYTF. CDR3 in DNA: TGTGCCAGCAGTGAAGCCGGAGGGAACTATGGCTACACCTTC.

This chain uses TRBV9 with TRBJ1-5, with 7 positions matching TRBD1. V lost 0 bases and J lost 9; bases outside the gene matches: 6. CDR1 is SGDLS, CDR2 YYNGEE, per germline. This CDR3 region has 14 residues. DNA for the CDR3: TGTGCCAGCAGCGTAGAACAGGGGTTTACGCCCCAGCATTTT. Its translation is CASSVEQGFTPQHF.

Concerning this clone: Other DNA sequences in this sample translate to the same CDR3. This chain links TRBV7-3 with TRBJ2-3; unclear D gene. Trimming removed 0 bases from V and 6 bases from J, with 4 bases in between. Germline loops: CDR1 SGHTA, CDR2 FQGTGA. This CDR3 spans 12 amino acids. CDR3: CASSLTRDTQYF. The CDR3, as DNA: TGTGCCAGCAGCTTAACGCGGGATACGCAGTATTTT.

This sequence joins TRBV7-9 and TRBJ1-6; 9 bases line up with TRBD1. Germline assignment: CDR1 SEHNR and CDR2 FQNEAQ (reference sequence). The CDR3 spans 14 residues. V trimming: 5 bases; J trimming: 8 bases; junction bases outside the gene matches: 4. This CDR3 reads CASSRDRADSPLHF. The DNA for the CDR3 is TGTGCCAGCAGCCGGGACAGGGCTGATTCACCCCTCCACTTT. The variable domain in full, with the rest retrieved from reference TRBV7-9 and TRBJ1-6, is DTGVSQNPRHKITKRGQNVTFRCDPISEHNRLYWYRQTLGQGPEFLTYFQNEAQLEKSRLLSDRFSAERPKGSFSTLEIQRTEQGDSAMYLCASSRDRADSPLHFGNGTRLTVT.

The J gene is TRBJ1-2, the V gene TRBV11-2, with TRBD1 matching 8 bases. Trimming took 0 bases from V and 4 from J; bases not matched to a gene: 4. Germline-derived CDR1 and CDR2 are SGHAT and FQNNGV. The CDR3 extends over 15 amino acids. CDR3: CASSLDLGQGYGYTF. CDR3 coding DNA: TGTGCCAGCAGCTTAGATCTTGGACAGGGCTATGGCTACACCTTC.

The chain links TRBV7-8 to TRBJ2-1, with D maybe TRBD1 (5 bases). The CDR3 consists of 13 residues. Trimming took 3 bases from V and 7 from J, leaving 10 bases between them. In germline, CDR1 is SGHVS, CDR2 FQNEAQ. The CDR3 nucleotides are TGTGCCAGCAGCTTGGGGCAGGGAAATGAGCAGTTCTTC. As protein: CASSLGQGNEQFF.

This chain uses TRBV5-1 with TRBJ2-2; D gene ambiguous. The V end was cut by 2 bases, the J end by 5 bases, with 7 bases between. This CDR3 region has 13 residues. Germline CDR1 is SGHRS and CDR2 is YFSETQ. This CDR3 reads CASSLSVTGELFF. In DNA, the CDR3 is TGCGCCAGCAGCTTATCGGTGACCGGGGAGCTGTTTTTT.

The V call is TRBV4-2, the J call TRBJ2-2, with 10 positions matching TRBD2. V lost 0 bases to trimming and J lost 3 bases; unmatched junction nucleotides: 1. Germline CDR1 and CDR2: LGHNA and YNFKEQ. The CDR3 is 16 residues long. The CDR3: CASSQDSGGYTGELFF. The CDR3 DNA reads TGTGCCAGCAGCCAAGATAGCGGGGGGTACACCGGGGAGCTGTTTTTT.

V usage is TRBV7-2 and J usage is TRBJ1-5, with D unresolved. Deletions cut 1 base from V and 4 bases from J, with 8 bases between. The CDR3 runs to 14 residues. Germline CDR1 is SGHTA and CDR2 is FQGNSA. For the CDR3, the DNA is TGTGCCAGCAGCTTAGTGACTTTAAATCAGCCCCAGCATTTT. This codes for CASSLVTLNQPQHF.

The chain links TRBV7-9 to TRBJ1-4; 9 nucleotides line up with TRBD1. This CDR3 contains 16 residues. V was clipped by 5 bases and J by 2 bases; unmatched bases: 6. Germline values: CDR1 SEHNR, CDR2 FQNEAQ (reference sequence). The CDR3 nucleotides are TGTGCCAGCAGCGGACACAGGGGGCTGACTAATGAAAAACTGTTTTTT. This sequence encodes CASSGHRGLTNEKLFF.

The chain links TRBV4-2 to TRBJ1-4; D is unclear. Germline CDR1 LGHNA, CDR2 YNFKEQ. V shed 1 base and J shed 0 bases, with 9 bases lying between them. The length of the CDR3 is 16 residues. DNA of the CDR3: TGTGCCAGCAGCCAAGGGGCAGGCGCAACTAATGAAAAACTGTTTTTT. Its protein is CASSQGAGATNEKLFF.

This chain uses TRBV6-2 or TRBV6-3 with TRBJ1-2; 7 bases are a match to TRBD1. This CDR3 has 15 amino acids. Per germline, CDR1 MNHEY and CDR2 SVGEGT. V was pared by 5 bases and J by 8 bases, with 14 bases of the junction left unmatched. The CDR3 protein is CASSTRQGLSYGYTF. The DNA for the CDR3 is TGTGCCAGCAGTACACGACAGGGACTCTCTTACGGCTACACCTTC.

DNA for the CDR3: TGCAGCGTTCGGGGGGGGTCCGGGGAGCTGTTTTTT. Encoded protein: CSVRGGSGELFF. The V call is TRBV29-1, the J call TRBJ2-2; 8 bases agree with TRBD2. Germline V CDR1 and CDR2: SQVTM, ANQGSEA. There are 12 residues in the CDR3. Germline trimming cut 5 bases from V and 6 bases from J; bases unmatched to any gene: 2.

The V call is TRBV7-9, the J call TRBJ1-4, with D possibly being TRBD1 (5 bases). V dropped 5 bases and J dropped 2 bases, with 9 bases sitting between them. The CDR3 covers 14 residues. From germline, CDR1 is SEHNR and CDR2 FQNEAQ (reference sequence). The CDR3 here is CASSPGVTNEKLFF. CDR3 coding DNA: TGTGCCAGCAGCCCGGGGGTCACTAATGAAAAACTGTTTTTT.

The chain employs TRBV9 and TRBJ2-1, with D possibly matching TRBD2 (5 bases). The CDR3 consists of 14 residues. Germline CDR1 reads SGDLS; CDR2 reads YYNGEE. The V and J ends lost 0 bases and 5 bases respectively, with 9 bases between them. CDR3 DNA sequence: TGTGCCAGCAGCGTAGGACGAGGGAACAATGAGCAGTTCTTC. It encodes CASSVGRGNNEQFF. The full variable domain, with the rest looked up from reference TRBV9 and TRBJ2-1, is DSGVTQTPKHLITATGQRVTLRCSPRSGDLSVYWYQQSLDQGLQFLIQYYNGEERAKGNILERFSAQQFPDLHSELNLSSLELGDSALYFCASSVGRGNNEQFFGPGTRLTVL.

With regard to this clone: In the same sample, other DNA sequences code for this CDR3. This chain connects TRBV5-1 to TRBJ2-5, with 9 bases aligning to TRBD1. The germline CDR1 and CDR2 sequences are SGHRS and YFSETQ. After removal of 2 bases from V and 2 bases from J, the junction contained 1 base not matched to a gene. The CDR3 sequence is 14 residues long. The CDR3 DNA sequence: TGCGCCAGCAGCTTAGGACAGGGGCAAGAGACCCAGTACTTC. It is translated as CASSLGQGQETQYF.

This chain connects TRBV7-3 to TRBJ2-7, with TRBD2 identical over 7 bases. The J segment lost 0 bases and the V segment lost 1 base, leaving 3 bases of the junction unmatched. Germline V gene sequence: CDR1 SGHTA, CDR2 FQGTGA. This CDR3 contains 15 residues. In DNA, the CDR3 is TGTGCCAGCAGCTTAATCCGGGGGGACTCCTACGAGCAGTACTTC. It is translated as CASSLIRGDSYEQYF.